This TCR beta chain was identified during a study of T cell responses to AZD1222 COVID-19 vaccine. Study results and caveats: Among those given AZD1222, only 6 or 7 were seropositive at baseline. The span of vaccine-associated CD4 TCRs extended across spike, with dominance at 160-218 and 743-854.

Deletions cut 3 bases from V and 2 bases from J, with 7 bases between. From germline, CDR1 is LNHDA and CDR2 SQIVND (reference sequence). The CDR3 length is 14 residues. For this clone: Its antigen is undetermined.

Assay: immunoSEQ multiplex PCR; the TCRdb copy retains only in-frame clones and omits some. The data show more than 100,000 clones, with 65% to 90% seen just once and 7.9% held by the top ten. This sample comprised peripheral blood, obtained 28 days after the second dose of the MenACWY control vaccine. The receptor's source is an adult who received the MenACWY meningococcal vaccine as a control. This chain uses TRBV19 with TRBJ2-2; D not resolved. The CDR3 here is CASSIHGNTGELFF. The CDR3 bases are TGTGCCAGTAGTATTCACGGCAACACCGGGGAGCTGTTTTTT. Looking up the rest from reference TRBV19 and TRBJ2-2 gives the full variable domain: DGGITQSPKYLFRKEGQNVTLSCEQNLNHDAMYWYRQDPGQGLRLIYYSQIVNDFQKGDIAEGYSVSREKKESFPLTVTSAQKNPTAFYLCASSIHGNTGELFFGEGSRLTVL.